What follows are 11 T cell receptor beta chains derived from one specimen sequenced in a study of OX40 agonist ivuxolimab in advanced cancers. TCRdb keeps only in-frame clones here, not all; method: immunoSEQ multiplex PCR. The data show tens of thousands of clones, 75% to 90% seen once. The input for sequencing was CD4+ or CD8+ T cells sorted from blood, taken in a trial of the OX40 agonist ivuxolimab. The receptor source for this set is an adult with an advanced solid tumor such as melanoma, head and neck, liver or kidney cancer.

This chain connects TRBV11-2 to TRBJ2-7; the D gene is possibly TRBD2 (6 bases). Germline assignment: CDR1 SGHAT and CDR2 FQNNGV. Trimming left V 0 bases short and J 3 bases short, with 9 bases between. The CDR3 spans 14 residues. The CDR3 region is CASSLDGGIYEQYF. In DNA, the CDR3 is TGTGCCAGCAGCTTAGATGGGGGGATCTACGAGCAGTACTTC.

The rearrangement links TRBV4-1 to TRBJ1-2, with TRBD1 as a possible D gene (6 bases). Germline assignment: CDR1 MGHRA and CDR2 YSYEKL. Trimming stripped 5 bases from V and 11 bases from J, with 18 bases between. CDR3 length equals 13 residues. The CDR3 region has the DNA TGCGCCAGCAGCTCCACAGGGAGTAAGATTTACACCTTC. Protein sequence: CASSSTGSKIYTF.

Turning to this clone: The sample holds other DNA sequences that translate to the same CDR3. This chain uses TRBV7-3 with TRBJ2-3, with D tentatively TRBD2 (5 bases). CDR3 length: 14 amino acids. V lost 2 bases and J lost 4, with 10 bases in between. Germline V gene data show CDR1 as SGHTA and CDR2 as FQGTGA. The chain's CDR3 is CASSLELVPDTQYF. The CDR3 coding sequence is TGTGCCAGCAGCTTAGAACTAGTCCCAGATACGCAGTATTTT. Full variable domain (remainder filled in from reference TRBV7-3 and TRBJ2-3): GAGVSQTPSNKVTEKGKYVELRCDPISGHTALYWYRQSLGQGPEFLIYFQGTGAADDSGLPNDRFFAVRPEGSVSTLKIQRTERGDSAVYLCASSLELVPDTQYFGPGTRLTVL.

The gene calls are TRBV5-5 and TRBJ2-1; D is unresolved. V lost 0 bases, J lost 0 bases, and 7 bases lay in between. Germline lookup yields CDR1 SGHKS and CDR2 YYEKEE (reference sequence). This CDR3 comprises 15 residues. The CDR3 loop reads CASSLGPSSYNEQFF. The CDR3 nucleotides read TGTGCCAGCAGCTTGGGACCGAGCTCCTACAATGAGCAGTTCTTC.

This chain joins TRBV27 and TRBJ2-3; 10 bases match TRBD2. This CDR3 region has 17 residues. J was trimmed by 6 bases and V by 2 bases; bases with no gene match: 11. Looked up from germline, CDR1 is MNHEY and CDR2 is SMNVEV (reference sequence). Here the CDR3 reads CASSLIPSGSGLDTQYF. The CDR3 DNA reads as TGTGCCAGCAGTTTAATCCCTAGCGGGAGTGGTCTGGATACGCAGTATTTT.

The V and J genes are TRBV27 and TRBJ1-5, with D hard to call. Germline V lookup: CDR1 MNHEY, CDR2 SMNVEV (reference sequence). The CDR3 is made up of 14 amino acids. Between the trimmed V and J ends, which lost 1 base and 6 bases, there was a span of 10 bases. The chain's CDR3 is CASSLFLAGQPQHF. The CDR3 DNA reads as TGTGCCAGCAGTTTATTTCTGGCAGGTCAGCCCCAGCATTTT.

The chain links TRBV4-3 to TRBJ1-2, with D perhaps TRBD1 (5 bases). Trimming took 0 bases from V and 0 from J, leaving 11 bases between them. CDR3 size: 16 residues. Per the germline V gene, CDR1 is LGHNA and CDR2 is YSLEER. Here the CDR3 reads CASSQDFGGTNYGYTF. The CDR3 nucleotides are TGCGCCAGCAGCCAAGATTTCGGGGGGACTAACTATGGCTACACCTTC.

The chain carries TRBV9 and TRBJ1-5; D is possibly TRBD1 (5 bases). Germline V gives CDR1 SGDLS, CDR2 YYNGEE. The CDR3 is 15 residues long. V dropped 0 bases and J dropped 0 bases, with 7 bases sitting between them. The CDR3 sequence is CASSVGGYSNQPQHF. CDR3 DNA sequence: TGTGCCAGCAGCGTAGGGGGCTATAGCAATCAGCCCCAGCATTTT.

CDR3 DNA sequence: TGTGCCTGGAGTCCCCTCGACAGGTACACCGGGGAGCTGTTTTTT. This translates into CAWSPLDRYTGELFF. The V call is TRBV30, the J call TRBJ2-2; a possible D gene is TRBD1 (6 bases). The CDR3 covers 15 residues. V lost 2 bases and J lost 3, with 13 bases in between. Germline assignment: CDR1 GTSNPN and CDR2 SVGIG (reference sequence).

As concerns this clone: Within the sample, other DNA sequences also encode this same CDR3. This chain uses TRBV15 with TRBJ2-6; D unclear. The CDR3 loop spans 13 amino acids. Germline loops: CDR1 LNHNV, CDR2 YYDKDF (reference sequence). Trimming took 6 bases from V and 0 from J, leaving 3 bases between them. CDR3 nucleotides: TGTGCCACCAGTTCCTCTGGGGCCAACGTCCTGACTTTC. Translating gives CATSSSGANVLTF.

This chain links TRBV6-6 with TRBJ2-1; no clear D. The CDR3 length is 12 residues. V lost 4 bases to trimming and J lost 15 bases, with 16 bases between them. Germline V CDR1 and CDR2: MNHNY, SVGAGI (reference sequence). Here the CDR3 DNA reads TGTGCCAGCAGTTCTCCTGGGATTAGTGGGTTCTTC. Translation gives CASSSPGISGFF.